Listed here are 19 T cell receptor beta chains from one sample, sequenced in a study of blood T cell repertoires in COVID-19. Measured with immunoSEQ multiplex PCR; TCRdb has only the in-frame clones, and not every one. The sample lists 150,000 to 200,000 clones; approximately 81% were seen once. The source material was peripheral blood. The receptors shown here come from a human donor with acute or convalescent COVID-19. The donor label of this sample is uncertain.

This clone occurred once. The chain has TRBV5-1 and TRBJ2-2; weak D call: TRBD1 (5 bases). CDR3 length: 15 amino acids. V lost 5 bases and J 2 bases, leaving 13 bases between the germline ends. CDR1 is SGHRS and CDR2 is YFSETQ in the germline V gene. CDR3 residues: CASRGDSPNTGELFF. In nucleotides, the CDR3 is TGCGCCAGCAGGGGTGACAGTCCCAACACCGGGGAGCTGTTTTTT.

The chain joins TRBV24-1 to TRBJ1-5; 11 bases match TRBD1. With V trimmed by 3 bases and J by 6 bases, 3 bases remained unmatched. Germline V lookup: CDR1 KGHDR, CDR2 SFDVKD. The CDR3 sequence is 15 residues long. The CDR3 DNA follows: TGTGCCACCAGTGATGCCGGGACAGGGGGTCAGCCCCAGCATTTT. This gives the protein CATSDAGTGGQPQHF.

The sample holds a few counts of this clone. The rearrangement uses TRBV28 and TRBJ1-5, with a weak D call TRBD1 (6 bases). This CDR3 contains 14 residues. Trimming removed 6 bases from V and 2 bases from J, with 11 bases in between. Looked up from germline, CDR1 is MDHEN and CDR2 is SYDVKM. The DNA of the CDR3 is TGTGCCAGCAGACCGGGGGGGCGCAATCAGCCCCAGCATTTT. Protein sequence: CASRPGGRNQPQHF.

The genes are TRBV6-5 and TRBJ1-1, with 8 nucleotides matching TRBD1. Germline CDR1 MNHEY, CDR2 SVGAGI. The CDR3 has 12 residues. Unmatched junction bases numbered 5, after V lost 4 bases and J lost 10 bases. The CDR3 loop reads CASSSVDRGAFF. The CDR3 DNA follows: TGTGCCAGCAGTTCCGTTGACAGGGGAGCTTTCTTT.

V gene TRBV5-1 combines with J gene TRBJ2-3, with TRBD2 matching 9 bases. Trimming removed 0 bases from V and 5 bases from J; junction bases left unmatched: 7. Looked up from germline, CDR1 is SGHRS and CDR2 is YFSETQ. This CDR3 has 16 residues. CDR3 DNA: TGCGCCAGCAGCTTGGGGAGTAGCGGGGGCAAAGATACGCAGTATTTT. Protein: CASSLGSSGGKDTQYF.

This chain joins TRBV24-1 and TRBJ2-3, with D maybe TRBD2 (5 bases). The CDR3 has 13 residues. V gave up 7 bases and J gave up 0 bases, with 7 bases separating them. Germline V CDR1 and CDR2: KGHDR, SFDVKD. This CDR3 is CATSGISTDTQYF. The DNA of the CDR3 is TGTGCCACCAGCGGGATAAGCACAGATACGCAGTATTTT.

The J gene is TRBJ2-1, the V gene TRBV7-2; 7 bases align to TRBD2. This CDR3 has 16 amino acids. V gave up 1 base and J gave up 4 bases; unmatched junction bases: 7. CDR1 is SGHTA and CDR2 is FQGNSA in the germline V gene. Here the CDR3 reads CASSLVSAGIYNEQFF. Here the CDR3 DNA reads TGTGCCAGCAGCTTAGTATCAGCGGGAATATACAATGAGCAGTTCTTC. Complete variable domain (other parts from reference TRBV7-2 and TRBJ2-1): GAGVSQSPSNKVTEKGKDVELRCDPISGHTALYWYRQSLGQGLEFLIYFQGNSAPDKSGLPSDRFSAERTGGSVSTLTIQRTQQEDSAVYLCASSLVSAGIYNEQFFGPGTRLTVL.

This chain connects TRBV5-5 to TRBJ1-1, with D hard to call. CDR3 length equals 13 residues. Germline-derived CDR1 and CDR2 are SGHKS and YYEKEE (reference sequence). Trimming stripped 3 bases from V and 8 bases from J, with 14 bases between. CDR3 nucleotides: TGTGCCAGCAGCTACCGGGATGCACAAGAAGCTTTCTTT. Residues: CASSYRDAQEAFF.

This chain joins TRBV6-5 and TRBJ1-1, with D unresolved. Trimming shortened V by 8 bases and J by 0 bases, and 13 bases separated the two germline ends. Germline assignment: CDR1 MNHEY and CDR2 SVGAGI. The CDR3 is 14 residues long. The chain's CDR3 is CASVRGPLNTEAFF. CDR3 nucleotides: TGTGCCAGCGTGAGAGGGCCCCTGAACACTGAAGCTTTCTTT.

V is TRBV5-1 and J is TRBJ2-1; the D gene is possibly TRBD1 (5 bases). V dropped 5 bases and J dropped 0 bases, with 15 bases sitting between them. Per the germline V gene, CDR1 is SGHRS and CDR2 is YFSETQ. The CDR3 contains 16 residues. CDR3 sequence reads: CASRQGRQHSYNEQFF. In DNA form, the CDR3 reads TGCGCCAGCAGACAAGGCAGACAGCACTCCTACAATGAGCAGTTCTTC.

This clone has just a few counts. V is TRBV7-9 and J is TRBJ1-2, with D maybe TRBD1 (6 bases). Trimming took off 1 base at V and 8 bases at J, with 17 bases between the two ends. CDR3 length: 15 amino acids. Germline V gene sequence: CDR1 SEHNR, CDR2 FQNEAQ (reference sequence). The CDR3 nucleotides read TGTGCCAGCAGCTTAGGAGCAAGGACAGCTAGGGGCTACACCTTC. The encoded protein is CASSLGARTARGYTF.

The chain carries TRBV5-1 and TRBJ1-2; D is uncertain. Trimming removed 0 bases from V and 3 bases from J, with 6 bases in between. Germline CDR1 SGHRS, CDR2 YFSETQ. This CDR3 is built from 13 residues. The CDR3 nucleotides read TGCGCCAGCAGCTTGGGGGAGGACTATGGCTACACCTTC. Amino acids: CASSLGEDYGYTF.

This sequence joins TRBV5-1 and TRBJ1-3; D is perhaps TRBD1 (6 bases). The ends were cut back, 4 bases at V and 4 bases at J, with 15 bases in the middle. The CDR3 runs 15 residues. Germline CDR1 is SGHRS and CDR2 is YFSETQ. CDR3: CASSPTNRVGNTIYF. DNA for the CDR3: TGCGCCAGCAGCCCCACCAACAGGGTCGGAAACACCATATATTTT.

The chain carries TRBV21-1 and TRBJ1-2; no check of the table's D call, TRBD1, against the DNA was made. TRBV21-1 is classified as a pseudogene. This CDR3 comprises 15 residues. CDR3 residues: CASSNRIDRAYGYTF. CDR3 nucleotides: TGTGCCAGCAGCAATAGAATCGACAGGGCATATGGCTACACCTTC.

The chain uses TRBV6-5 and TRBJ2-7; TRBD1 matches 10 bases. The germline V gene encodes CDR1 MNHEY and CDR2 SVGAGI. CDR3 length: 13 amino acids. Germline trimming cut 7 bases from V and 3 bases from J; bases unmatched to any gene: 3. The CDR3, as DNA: TGTGCCAGCATGAGGGACAGGGGCTACGAGCAGTACTTC. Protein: CASMRDRGYEQYF.

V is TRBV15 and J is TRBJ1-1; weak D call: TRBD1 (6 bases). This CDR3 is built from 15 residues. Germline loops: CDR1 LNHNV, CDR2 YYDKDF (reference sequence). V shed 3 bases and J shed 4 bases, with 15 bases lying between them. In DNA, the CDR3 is TGTGCCACCAGCAGGACAGGACAGCTTATCACTGAAGCTTTCTTT. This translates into CATSRTGQLITEAFF.

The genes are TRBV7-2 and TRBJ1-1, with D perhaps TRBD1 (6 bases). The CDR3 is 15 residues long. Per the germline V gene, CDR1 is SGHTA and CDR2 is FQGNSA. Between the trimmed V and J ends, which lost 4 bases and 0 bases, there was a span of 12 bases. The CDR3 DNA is TGTGCCAGCAGCTCCCGGACAGCTATGAACACTGAAGCTTTCTTT. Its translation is CASSSRTAMNTEAFF.

This CDR3 is CASSYLTGLGTEAFF. DNA of the CDR3: TGTGCCAGCAGCTATCTAACAGGCTTGGGCACTGAAGCTTTCTTT. This rearrangement joins TRBV7-9 to TRBJ1-1; D is possibly TRBD1 (5 bases). The CDR3 totals 15 residues. The germline gives CDR1 SEHNR, CDR2 FQNEAQ (reference sequence). The germline V and J ends were trimmed by 4 bases and 4 bases, with 16 bases remaining between them. The full variable domain, in which reference TRBV7-9 and TRBJ1-1 provide the parts outside the CDR3, is DTGVSQNPRHKITKRGQNVTFRCDPISEHNRLYWYRQTLGQGPEFLTYFQNEAQLEKSRLLSDRFSAERPKGSFSTLEIQRTEQGDSAMYLCASSYLTGLGTEAFFGQGTRLTVV.

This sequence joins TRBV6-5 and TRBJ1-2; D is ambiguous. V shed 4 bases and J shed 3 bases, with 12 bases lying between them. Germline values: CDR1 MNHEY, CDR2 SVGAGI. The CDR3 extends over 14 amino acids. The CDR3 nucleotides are TGTGCCAGCAGTTCCGGTCGTAACTACTATGGCTACACCTTC. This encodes CASSSGRNYYGYTF.